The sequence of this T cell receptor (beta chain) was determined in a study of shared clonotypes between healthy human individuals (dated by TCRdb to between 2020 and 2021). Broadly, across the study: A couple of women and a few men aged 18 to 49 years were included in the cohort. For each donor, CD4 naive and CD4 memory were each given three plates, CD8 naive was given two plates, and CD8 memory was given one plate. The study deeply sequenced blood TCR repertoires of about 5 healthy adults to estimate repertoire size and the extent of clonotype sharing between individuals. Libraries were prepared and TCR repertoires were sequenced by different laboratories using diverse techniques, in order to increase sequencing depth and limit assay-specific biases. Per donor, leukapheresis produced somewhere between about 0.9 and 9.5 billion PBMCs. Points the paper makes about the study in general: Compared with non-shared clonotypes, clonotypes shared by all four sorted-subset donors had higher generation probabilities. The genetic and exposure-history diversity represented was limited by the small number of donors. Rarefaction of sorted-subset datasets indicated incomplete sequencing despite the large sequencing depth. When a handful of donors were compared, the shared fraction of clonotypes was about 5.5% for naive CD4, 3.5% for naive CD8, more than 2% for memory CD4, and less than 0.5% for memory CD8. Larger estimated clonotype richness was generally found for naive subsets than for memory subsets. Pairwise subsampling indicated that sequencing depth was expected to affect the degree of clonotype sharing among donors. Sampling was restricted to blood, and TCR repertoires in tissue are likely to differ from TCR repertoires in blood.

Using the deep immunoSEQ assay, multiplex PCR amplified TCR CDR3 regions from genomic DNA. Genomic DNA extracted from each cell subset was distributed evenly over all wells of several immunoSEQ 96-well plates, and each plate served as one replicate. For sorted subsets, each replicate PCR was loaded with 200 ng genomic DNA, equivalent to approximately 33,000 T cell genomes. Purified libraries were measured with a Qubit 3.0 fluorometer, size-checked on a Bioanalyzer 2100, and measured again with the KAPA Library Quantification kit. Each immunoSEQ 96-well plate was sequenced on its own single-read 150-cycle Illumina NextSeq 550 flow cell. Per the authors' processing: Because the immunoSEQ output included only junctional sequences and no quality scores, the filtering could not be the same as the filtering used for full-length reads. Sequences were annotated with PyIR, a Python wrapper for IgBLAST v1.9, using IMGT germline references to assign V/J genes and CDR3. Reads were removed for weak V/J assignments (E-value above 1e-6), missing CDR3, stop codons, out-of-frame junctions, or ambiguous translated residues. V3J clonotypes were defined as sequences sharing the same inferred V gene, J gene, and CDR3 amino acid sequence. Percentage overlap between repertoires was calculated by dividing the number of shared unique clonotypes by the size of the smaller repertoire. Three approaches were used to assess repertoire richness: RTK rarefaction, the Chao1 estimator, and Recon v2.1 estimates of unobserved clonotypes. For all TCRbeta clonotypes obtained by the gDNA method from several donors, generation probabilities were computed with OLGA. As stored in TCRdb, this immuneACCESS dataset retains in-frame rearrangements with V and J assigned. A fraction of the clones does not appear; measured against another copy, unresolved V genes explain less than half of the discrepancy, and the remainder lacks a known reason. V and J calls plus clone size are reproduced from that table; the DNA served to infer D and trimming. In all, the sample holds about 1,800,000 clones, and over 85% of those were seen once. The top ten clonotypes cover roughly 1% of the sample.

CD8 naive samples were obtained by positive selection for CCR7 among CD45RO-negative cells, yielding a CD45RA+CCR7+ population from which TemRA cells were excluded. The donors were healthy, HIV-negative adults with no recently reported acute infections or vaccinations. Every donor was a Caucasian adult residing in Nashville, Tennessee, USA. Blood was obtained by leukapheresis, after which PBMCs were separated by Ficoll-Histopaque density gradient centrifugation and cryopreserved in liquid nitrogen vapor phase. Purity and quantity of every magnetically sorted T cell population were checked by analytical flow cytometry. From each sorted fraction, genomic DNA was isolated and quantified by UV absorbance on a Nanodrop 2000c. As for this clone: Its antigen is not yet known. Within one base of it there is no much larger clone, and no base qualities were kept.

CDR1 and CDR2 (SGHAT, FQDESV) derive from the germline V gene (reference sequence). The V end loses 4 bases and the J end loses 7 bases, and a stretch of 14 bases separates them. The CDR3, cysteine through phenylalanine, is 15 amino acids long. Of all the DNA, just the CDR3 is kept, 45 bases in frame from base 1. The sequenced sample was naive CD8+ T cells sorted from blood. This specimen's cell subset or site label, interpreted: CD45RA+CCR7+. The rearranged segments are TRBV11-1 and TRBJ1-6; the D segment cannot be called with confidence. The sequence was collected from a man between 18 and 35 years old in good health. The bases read TGTGCCAGCAGCTCCAGCGTAGGAGGAAATTCACCCCTCCACTTT. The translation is CASSSSVGGNSPLHF.